The entry that follows covers one T cell receptor beta chain sequence. Antigen unknown. ViraFEST used viral peptide pools to expand antigen-specific CD4+ T cells before sequencing. After less than 11 days in culture, the CD4+ T cells were isolated. This person's SARS-CoV-2 infection, confirmed by PCR, occurred between March and December 2020. As their vaccination, participants received two doses of either BNT162b2 or mRNA-1273. Every well got 1.5 million to 2.5 million PBMC, which were grown with about 9.9 IU/ml IL-2 and about 9.5 ug/ml peptides. This sample is part of a study of vaccination effects on CD4 cells after COVID-19. The CDR3 sequence is 14 residues long. The ends were cut back, 3 bases at V and 4 bases at J, with 10 bases in the middle. From germline, CDR1 is MDHEN and CDR2 SYDVKM. Profiling relied on immunoSEQ multiplex PCR, and the TCRdb table lists in-frame clones only, not all of them. The sample includes over 10,000 clones, approximately 70% of them seen just once.

The TCR comes from a human donor who had a prior SARS-CoV-2 infection. The chain is built from TRBV28 and TRBJ1-3; D is undetermined. The starting material was CD4+ T cells from PBMCs cultured with HCoV-NL63 spike peptides, obtained after COVID-19 vaccination. The CDR3 spells CASSLRIEGNTIYF. Written as DNA, the CDR3 is TGTGCCAGCAGTTTGCGGATCGAGGGAAACACCATATATTTT.